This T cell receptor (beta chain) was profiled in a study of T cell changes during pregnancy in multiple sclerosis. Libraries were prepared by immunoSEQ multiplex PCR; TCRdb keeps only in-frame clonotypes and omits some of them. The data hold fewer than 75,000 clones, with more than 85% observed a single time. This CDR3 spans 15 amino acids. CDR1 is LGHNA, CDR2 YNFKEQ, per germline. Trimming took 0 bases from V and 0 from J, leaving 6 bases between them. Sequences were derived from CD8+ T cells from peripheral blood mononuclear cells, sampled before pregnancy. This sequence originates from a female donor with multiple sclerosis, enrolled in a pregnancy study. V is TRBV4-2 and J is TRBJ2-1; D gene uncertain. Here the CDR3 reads CASSQEKSSYNEQFF. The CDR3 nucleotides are TGTGCCAGCAGCCAAGAGAAGAGCTCCTACAATGAGCAGTTCTTC.